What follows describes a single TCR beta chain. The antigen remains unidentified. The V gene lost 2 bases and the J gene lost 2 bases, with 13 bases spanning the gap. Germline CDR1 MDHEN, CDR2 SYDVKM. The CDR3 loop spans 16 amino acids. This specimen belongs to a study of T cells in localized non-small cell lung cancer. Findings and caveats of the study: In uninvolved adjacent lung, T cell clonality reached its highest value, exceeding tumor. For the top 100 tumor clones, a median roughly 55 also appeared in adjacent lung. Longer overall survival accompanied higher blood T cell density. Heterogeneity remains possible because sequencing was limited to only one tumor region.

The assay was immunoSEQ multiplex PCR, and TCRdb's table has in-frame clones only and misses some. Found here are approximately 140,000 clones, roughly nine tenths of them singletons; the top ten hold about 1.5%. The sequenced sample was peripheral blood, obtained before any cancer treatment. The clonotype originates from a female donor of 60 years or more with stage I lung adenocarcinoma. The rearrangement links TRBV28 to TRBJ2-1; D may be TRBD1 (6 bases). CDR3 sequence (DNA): TGTGCCAGCAGTTTACGGACAGCCTTTACCTACAATGAGCAGTTCTTC. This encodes CASSLRTAFTYNEQFF.